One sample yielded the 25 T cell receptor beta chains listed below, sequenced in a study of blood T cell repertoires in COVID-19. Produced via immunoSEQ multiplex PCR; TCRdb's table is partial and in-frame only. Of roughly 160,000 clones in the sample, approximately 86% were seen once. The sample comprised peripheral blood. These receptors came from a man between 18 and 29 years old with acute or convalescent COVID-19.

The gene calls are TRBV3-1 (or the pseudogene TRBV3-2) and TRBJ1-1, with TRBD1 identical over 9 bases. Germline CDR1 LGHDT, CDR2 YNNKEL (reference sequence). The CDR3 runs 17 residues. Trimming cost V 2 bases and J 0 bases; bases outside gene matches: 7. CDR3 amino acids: CASSQTRGTGMNTEAFF. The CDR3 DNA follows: TGTGCCAGCAGCCAAACCAGAGGGACAGGGATGAACACTGAAGCTTTCTTT.

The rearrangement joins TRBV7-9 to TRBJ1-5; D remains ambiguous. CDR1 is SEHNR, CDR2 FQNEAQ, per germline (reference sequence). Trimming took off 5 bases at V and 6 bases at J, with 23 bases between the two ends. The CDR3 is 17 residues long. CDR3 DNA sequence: TGTGCCAGCAGCCTTATCCCGGGCAGGCACCGGGGTCAGCCCCAGCATTTT. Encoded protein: CASSLIPGRHRGQPQHF. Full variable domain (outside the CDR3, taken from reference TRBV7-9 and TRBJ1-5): DTGVSQNPRHKITKRGQNVTFRCDPISEHNRLYWYRQTLGQGPEFLTYFQNEAQLEKSRLLSDRFSAERPKGSFSTLEIQRTEQGDSAMYLCASSLIPGRHRGQPQHFGDGTRLSIL.

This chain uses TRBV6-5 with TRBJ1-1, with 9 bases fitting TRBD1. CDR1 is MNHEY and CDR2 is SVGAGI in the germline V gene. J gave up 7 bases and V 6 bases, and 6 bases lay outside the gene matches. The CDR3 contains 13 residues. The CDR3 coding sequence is TGTGCCAGCAGCACGAGGACAGGGGTTGAAGCTTTCTTT. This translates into CASSTRTGVEAFF.

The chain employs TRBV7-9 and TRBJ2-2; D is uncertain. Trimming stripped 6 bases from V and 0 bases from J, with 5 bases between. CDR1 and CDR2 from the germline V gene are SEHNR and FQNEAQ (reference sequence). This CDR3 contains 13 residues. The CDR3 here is CASRSTNTGELFF. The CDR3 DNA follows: TGTGCCAGCAGGTCCACGAACACCGGGGAGCTGTTTTTT.

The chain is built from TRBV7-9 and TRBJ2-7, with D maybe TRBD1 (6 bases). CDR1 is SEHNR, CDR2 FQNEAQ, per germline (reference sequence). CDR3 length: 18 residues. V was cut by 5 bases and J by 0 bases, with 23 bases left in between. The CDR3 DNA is TGTGCCAGCAGCCCAGGGACACCGGGATACCTAAACTCCTACGAGCAGTACTTC. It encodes CASSPGTPGYLNSYEQYF.

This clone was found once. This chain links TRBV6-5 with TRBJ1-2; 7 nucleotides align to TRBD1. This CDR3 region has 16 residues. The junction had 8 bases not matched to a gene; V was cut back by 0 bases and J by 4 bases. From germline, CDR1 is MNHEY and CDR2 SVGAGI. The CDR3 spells CASSYSMAGGGYGYTF. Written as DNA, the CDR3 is TGTGCCAGCAGTTACTCGATGGCAGGGGGAGGCTATGGCTACACCTTC.

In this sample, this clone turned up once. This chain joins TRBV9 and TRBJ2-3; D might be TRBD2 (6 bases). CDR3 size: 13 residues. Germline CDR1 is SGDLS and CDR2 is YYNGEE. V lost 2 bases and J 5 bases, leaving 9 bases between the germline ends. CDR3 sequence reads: CASSVWGGDTQYF. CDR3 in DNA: TGTGCCAGCAGCGTGTGGGGAGGAGATACGCAGTATTTT.

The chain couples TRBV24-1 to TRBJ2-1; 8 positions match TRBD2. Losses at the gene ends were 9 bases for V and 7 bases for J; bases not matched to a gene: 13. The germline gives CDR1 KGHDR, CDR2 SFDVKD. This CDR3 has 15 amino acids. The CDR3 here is CATRDSGTSRNEQFF. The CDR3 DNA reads TGTGCCACCCGGGATAGCGGGACCTCAAGGAATGAGCAGTTCTTC.

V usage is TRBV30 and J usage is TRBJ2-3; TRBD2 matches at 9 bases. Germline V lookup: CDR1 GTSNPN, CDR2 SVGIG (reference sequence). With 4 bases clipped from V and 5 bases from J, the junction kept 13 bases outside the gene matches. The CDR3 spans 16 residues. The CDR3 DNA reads TGTGCCTGGACCCGCGGGAGGGTCCTGTTTCGAGATACGCAGTATTTT. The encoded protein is CAWTRGRVLFRDTQYF.

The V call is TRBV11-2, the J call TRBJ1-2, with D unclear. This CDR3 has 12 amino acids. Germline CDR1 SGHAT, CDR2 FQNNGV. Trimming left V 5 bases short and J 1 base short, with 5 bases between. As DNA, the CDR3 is TGTGCCAGCAGCCCAAATAACTATGGCTACACCTTC. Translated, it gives CASSPNNYGYTF.

CDR3 sequence: CASRLNGYTF. DNA of the CDR3: TGTGCCAGCAGGTTAAATGGCTACACCTTC. The chain uses TRBV6-5 and TRBJ1-2; D uncertain. V was trimmed by 6 bases and J by 6 bases, leaving 5 bases between them. Germline V gives CDR1 MNHEY, CDR2 SVGAGI. The CDR3 covers 10 residues.

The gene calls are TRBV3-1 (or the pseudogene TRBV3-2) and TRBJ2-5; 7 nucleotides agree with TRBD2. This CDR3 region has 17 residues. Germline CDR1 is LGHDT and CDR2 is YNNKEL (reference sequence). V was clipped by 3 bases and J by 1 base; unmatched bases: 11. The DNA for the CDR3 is TGTGCCAGCAGCCAGGGGGGGTTGGCGGGGTCCCAAGAGACCCAGTACTTC. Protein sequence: CASSQGGLAGSQETQYF.

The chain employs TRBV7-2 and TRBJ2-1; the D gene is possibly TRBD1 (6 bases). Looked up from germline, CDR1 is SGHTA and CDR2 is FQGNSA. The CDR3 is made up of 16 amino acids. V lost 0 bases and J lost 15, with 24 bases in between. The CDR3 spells CASSLASPRAGTWGFF. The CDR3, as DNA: TGTGCCAGCAGCTTAGCCAGCCCTCGGGCAGGGACATGGGGGTTCTTC.

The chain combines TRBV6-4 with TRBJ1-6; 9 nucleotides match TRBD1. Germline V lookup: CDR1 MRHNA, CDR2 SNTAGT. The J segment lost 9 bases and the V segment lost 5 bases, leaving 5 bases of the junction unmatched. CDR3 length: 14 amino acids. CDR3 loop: CASSRDRVGSPLHF. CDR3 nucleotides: TGTGCCAGCAGTAGGGACAGGGTCGGTTCACCCCTCCACTTT.

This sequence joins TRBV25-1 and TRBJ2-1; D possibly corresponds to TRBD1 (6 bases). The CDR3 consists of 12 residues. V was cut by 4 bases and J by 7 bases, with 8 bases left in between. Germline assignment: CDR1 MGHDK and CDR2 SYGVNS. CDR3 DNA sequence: TGTGCCAGCAGTGCCCAGGGGAATGAGCAGTTCTTC. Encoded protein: CASSAQGNEQFF.

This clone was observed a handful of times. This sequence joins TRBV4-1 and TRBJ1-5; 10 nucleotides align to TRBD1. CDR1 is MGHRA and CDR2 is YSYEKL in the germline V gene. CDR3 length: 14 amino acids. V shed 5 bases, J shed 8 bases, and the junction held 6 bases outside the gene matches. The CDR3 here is CASSSRTGGKPQHF. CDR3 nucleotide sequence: TGCGCCAGCAGCTCGAGGACAGGGGGTAAGCCCCAGCATTTT.

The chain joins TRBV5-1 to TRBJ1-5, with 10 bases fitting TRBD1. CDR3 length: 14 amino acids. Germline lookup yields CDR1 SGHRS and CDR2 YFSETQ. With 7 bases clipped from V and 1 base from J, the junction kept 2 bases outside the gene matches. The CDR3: CASGTGESNQPQHF. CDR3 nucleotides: TGCGCCAGCGGGACAGGGGAGAGCAATCAGCCCCAGCATTTT.

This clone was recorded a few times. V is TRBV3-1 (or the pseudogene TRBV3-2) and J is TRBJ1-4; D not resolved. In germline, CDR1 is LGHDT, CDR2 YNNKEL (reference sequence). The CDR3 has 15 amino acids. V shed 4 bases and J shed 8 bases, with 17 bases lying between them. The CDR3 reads CASSPGERAGEKLFF. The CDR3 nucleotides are TGTGCCAGCAGCCCCGGGGAGCGGGCGGGCGAAAAACTGTTTTTT.

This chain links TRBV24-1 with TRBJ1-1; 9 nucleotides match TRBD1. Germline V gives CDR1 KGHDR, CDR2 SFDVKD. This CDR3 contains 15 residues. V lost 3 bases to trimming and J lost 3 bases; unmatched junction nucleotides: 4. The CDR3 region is CATSDPRQGDTEAFF. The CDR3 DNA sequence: TGTGCCACCAGTGATCCCCGACAGGGGGACACTGAAGCTTTCTTT.

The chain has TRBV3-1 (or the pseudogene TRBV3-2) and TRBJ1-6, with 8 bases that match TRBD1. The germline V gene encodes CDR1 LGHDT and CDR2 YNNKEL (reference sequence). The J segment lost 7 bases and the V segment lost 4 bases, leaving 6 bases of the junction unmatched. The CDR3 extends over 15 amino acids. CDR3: CASSPRGQENSPLHF. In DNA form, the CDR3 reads TGTGCCAGCAGCCCCAGGGGGCAAGAAAATTCACCCCTCCACTTT.

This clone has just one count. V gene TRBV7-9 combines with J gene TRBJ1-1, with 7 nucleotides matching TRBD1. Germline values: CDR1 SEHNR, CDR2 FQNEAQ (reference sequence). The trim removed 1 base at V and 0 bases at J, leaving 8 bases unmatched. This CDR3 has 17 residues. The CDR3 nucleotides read TGTGCCAGCAGCTTAGAGACAGGGTGGTTGATGAACACTGAAGCTTTCTTT. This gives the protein CASSLETGWLMNTEAFF. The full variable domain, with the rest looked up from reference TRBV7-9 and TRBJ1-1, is DTGVSQNPRHKITKRGQNVTFRCDPISEHNRLYWYRQTLGQGPEFLTYFQNEAQLEKSRLLSDRFSAERPKGSFSTLEIQRTEQGDSAMYLCASSLETGWLMNTEAFFGQGTRLTVV.

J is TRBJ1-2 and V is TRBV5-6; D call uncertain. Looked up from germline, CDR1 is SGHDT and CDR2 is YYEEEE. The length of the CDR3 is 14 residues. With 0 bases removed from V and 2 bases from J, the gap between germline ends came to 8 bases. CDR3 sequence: CASSLGARNYGYTF. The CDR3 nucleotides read TGTGCCAGCAGCTTGGGGGCCAGAAACTATGGCTACACCTTC.

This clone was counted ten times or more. The CDR3 DNA reads as TGTGCCAGCTCCCCTACCTCTCTTAATCGGGGGGCCATTGAGCAGTTCTTC. Protein: CASSPTSLNRGAIEQFF. The chain recombines TRBV18 with TRBJ2-1, with a weak D call TRBD2 (7 bases). CDR1 and CDR2 from the germline V gene are KGHSH and LQKENI. This CDR3 is built from 17 residues. The germline V and J ends were trimmed by 6 bases and 9 bases, with 27 bases remaining between them.

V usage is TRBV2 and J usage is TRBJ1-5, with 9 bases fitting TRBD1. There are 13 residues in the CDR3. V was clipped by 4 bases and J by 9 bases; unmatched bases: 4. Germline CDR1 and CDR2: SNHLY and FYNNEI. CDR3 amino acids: CASSGQGVGPQHF. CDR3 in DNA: TGTGCCAGCAGTGGACAGGGGGTAGGGCCCCAGCATTTT.

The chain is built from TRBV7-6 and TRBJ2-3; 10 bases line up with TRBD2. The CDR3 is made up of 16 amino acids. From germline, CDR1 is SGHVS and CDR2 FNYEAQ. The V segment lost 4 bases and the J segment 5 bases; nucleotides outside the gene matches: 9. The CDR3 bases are TGTGCCAGCAGCTCCGAGAGCGGGGGGGCGGGAGATACGCAGTATTTT. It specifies CASSSESGGAGDTQYF.